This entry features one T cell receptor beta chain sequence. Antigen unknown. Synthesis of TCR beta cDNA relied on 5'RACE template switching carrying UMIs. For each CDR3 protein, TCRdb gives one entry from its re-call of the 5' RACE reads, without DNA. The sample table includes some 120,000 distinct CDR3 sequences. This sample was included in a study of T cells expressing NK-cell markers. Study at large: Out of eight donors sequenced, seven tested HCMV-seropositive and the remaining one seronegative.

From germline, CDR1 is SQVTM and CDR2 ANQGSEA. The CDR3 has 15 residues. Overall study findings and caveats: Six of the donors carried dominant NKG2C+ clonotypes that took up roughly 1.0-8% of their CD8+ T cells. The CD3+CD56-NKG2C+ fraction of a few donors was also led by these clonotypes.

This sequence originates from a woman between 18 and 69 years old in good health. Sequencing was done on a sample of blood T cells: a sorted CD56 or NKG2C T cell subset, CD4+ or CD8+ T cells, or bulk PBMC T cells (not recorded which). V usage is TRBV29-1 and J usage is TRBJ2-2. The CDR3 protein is CSVEAGRPNTGELFF.